This TCR beta chain was profiled in a study of shared clonotypes between healthy human individuals. Only in-frame clones appear in the TCRdb table, and some are missing; sequencing was by immunoSEQ multiplex PCR. The sample lists 2 million to 2.5 million clones, approximately 90% occurring once. CDR1 GTSNPN and CDR2 SVGIG come from the germline V gene (reference sequence). V was pared by 1 base and J by 0 bases, with 6 bases between. This CDR3 region has 13 residues. Participating donors were healthy, HIV-negative adults free of recent acute infections or vaccinations. Study-level findings and limits: Naive subsets tended to show greater estimated richness than memory subsets.

As regards this clone: The antigen remains undetermined.

V gene TRBV30 combines with J gene TRBJ2-5, with D unclear. The receptor's source is a man in his late teens or twenties in good health. Some clones in this sample may be carry-over from other donors' samples. The material sequenced was naive CD4+ T cells from PBMCs. Subset meaning: CD45RA+ positively selected. The CDR3 sequence: CAWSALYQETQYF. The CDR3 nucleotides read TGTGCCTGGAGTGCCCTCTACCAAGAGACCCAGTACTTC.